Sequencing of this T cell receptor (beta chain) was carried out in a study of tumor-infiltrating lymphocytes in oesophageal squamous cell carcinoma. The CDR3 sequence is 15 residues long. The V gene's germline CDR1 is SGHVS and CDR2 FQNEAQ. TCRdb re-called the PCR reads through MiXCR, storing one row per CDR3 protein. The sample carries about 17,000 distinct CDR3 sequences, roughly 50% recorded once. The material sequenced was normal esophageal tissue next to the tumor. The sequence was obtained from a female donor with esophageal squamous cell carcinoma. The V gene is TRBV7-8, the J gene TRBJ2-5; TRBD1 might be the D (6 bases). The tail of the sequence fits TRBJ2-7 better, so the J call may be wrong. The CDR3 is CASSLGPDRRYEQYF. The CDR3 coding sequence is TGTGCCAGCAGCCTAGGCCCCGACAGGCGATACGAGCAGTACTTC.